This T cell receptor (beta chain) was identified in a study of T cells after yellow fever vaccination. This clonotype was seen many times. From the 5' RACE reads, TCRdb called clonotypes with MiXCR, one entry per CDR3 protein. The sample consists of 300,000 to 350,000 distinct CDR3 sequences, under 5% of them appearing once. The specimen comprised PBMCs, sampled 5 days after the yellow fever booster vaccination. This clonotype was obtained from a man aged 18 to 30 who received the YFV17D yellow fever vaccine.

In nucleotides, the CDR3 is TGCAGTGCCCTGCGGGGGAATCAGCCCCAGCATTTT. Its protein product is CSALRGNQPQHF. This chain uses TRBV20-1 with TRBJ1-5, with D possibly matching TRBD1 (5 bases). In germline, CDR1 is DFQATT, CDR2 SNEGSKA (reference sequence). The V gene lost 6 bases and the J gene lost 4 bases, with 10 bases spanning the gap. This CDR3 is built from 12 residues.